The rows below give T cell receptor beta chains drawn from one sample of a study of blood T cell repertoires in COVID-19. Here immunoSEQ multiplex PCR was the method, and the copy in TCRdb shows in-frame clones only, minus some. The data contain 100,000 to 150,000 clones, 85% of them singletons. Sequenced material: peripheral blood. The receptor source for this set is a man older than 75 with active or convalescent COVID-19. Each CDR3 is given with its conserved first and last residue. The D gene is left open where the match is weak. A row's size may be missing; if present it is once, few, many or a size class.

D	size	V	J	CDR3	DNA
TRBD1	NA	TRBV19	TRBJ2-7	CASRPRTGAYEQYF	TGTGCCAGTCGGCCTCGGACAGGGGCCTACGAGCAGTACTTC
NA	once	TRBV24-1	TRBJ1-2	CATSDSRQENYGYTF	TGTGCCACCAGTGATTCTCGACAGGAGAACTATGGCTACACCTTC
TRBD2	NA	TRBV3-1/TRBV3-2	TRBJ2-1	CASSQLAGEHEQFF	TGTGCCAGCAGTCAACTAGCGGGAGAACATGAGCAGTTCTTC
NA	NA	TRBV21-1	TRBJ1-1	CASSKEEGGGRSPSKNTEAFF	TGTGCCAGCAGCAAAGAGGAAGGCGGGGGCCGCTCTCCCTCAAAGAACACTGAAGCTTTCTTT
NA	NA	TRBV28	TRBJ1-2	CASSLKGFSGYTF	TGTGCCAGCAGTCTGAAGGGGTTCTCTGGCTACACCTTC
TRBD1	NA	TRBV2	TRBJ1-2	CASSFQTGLNYGYTF	TGTGCCAGCAGCTTCCAGACAGGGCTTAACTATGGCTACACCTTC
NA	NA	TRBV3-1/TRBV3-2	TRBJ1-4	CASSEGDYAGEKLFF	TGTGCCAGCAGCGAAGGCGACTACGCTGGTGAAAAACTGTTTTTT
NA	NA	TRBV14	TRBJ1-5	CASSQGRAGLRPQHF	TGTGCCAGCAGCCAAGGTAGGGCAGGGCTGAGGCCCCAGCATTTT
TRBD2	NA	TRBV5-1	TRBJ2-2	CASSLAAGGPAGELFF	TGCGCCAGCAGCTTGGCGGCGGGGGGGCCCGCCGGGGAGCTGTTTTTT
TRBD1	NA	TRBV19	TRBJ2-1	CASRQTGGNEQFF	TGTGCCAGTAGGCAGACAGGGGGCAATGAGCAGTTCTTC